This passage covers 6 T cell receptor beta chains from one sample sequenced in a study of T cells in Graves' hyperthyroidism and ophthalmopathy. The CDR3 regions of TCR beta were amplified from RNA transcripts. The HTBI primer set drove a first-round RT-PCR of the TCR CDR3. TCRdb independently ran MiXCR on the multiplex PCR reads; one entry per CDR3 protein. The sample includes around 280,000 distinct CDR3 sequences, about an eighth of them seen just once. The sequenced material came from blood. The receptors come from a woman in her 30s with Graves' hyperthyroidism that later progressed to Graves' ophthalmopathy.

This clonotype was detected many times. The rearrangement links TRBV6-5 to TRBJ1-2; D gene unclear. The CDR3 covers 15 residues. With 2 bases removed from V and 4 bases from J, the gap between germline ends came to 14 bases. CDR1 and CDR2 (germline): MNHEY, SVGAGI. CDR3 in amino acids: CASSYTMTESYGYTF. CDR3 coding DNA: TGTGCCAGCAGTTACACAATGACGGAAAGCTATGGCTACACCTTC.

About this clonotype: An end of the junction does not agree with germline; a read error may underlie this. The rearrangement joins TRBV3-1 to TRBJ2-3; 11 bases align to TRBD2. This CDR3 contains 15 residues. The germline gives CDR1 LGHDT, CDR2 YNNKEL (reference sequence). The chain's CDR3 is CASNQDTSGGGGQYF. In DNA, the CDR3 is TGTGCCAGCAACCAAGACACTAGCGGGGGCGGAGGGCAGTATTTT.

This clonotype came up many times. The chain carries TRBV4-1 and TRBJ2-5; a possible D gene is TRBD1 (6 bases). V was pared by 1 base and J by 2 bases, with 8 bases between. Germline assignment: CDR1 MGHRA and CDR2 YSYEKL. There are 14 residues in the CDR3. Here the CDR3 DNA reads TGCGCCAGCAGCCAAGCGGGACAACAAGAGACCCAGTACTTC. Translated: CASSQAGQQETQYF.

Ten or more counts support this clonotype. The chain joins TRBV27 to TRBJ2-1; TRBD2 is a possible D gene (5 bases). Trimming removed 0 bases from V and 7 bases from J, with 13 bases in between. CDR1 and CDR2 (germline): MNHEY, SMNVEV (reference sequence). The CDR3 totals 15 residues. The CDR3 region is CASSLSTGWLNEQFF. The CDR3 nucleotides read TGTGCCAGCAGTTTATCGACGGGGTGGTTGAATGAGCAGTTCTTC.

The chain joins TRBV20-1 to TRBJ2-1; no clear D. The CDR3 is 12 residues long. Trimming removed 3 bases from V and 2 bases from J, with 5 bases in between. Germline lookup yields CDR1 DFQATT and CDR2 SNEGSKA (reference sequence). CDR3 amino acids: CSARMPYNEQFF. Here the CDR3 DNA reads TGCAGTGCTAGGATGCCCTACAATGAGCAGTTCTTC.

Ten or more counts support this clonotype. The chain joins TRBV28 to TRBJ1-2, with D unclear. The CDR3 runs 11 residues. Trimming cost V 8 bases and J 3 bases, with 7 bases left between them. Germline V gives CDR1 MDHEN, CDR2 SYDVKM. CDR3 protein: CASEEDYGYTF. The CDR3 nucleotides read TGTGCCAGCGAGGAGGACTATGGCTACACCTTC.